This TCR beta chain was identified during a study of T cells in Graves' hyperthyroidism and ophthalmopathy. Patients were excluded because of uncontrolled infection, other autoimmune disease, pregnancy or lactation. Researchers amplified the TCR beta CDR3 regions from RNA transcripts. Researchers ran a first-round RT-PCR on the TCR CDR3 using the HTBI primer set. TCRdb reprocessed the multiplex PCR reads with MiXCR, giving one entry per CDR3 protein. Among under 350,000 distinct CDR3 sequences listed, roughly a fifth were seen once. Only a few counts were recorded for this clonotype. Sequencing input: blood. This TCR was sampled from a woman aged 45-65 years with Graves' hyperthyroidism.

The CDR3 sequence: CASGGPGTGYTGELFF. The CDR3 DNA is TGTGCTAGTGGTGGCCCAGGGACAGGTTACACCGGGGAGCTGTTTTTT. This sequence joins TRBV12-5 and TRBJ2-2; 8 bases match TRBD1. This CDR3 contains 16 residues. J gave up 3 bases and V 5 bases, and 8 bases lay outside the gene matches. Germline CDR1 and CDR2: LGHNT and FRNRAP.